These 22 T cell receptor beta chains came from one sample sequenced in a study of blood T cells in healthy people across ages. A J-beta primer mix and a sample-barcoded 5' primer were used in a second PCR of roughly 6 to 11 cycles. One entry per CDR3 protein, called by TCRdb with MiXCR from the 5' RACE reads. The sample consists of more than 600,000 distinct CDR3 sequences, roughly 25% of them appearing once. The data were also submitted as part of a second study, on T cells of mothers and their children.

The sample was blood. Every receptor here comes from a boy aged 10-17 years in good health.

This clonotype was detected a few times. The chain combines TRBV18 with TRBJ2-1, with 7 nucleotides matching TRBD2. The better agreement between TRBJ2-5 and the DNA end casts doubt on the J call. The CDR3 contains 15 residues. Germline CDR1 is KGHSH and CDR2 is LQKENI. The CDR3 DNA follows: TGTGCCAGCTCACCATTTCGAACGGGAGGAGAGACCCAGTACTTC. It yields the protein CASSPFRTGGETQYF.

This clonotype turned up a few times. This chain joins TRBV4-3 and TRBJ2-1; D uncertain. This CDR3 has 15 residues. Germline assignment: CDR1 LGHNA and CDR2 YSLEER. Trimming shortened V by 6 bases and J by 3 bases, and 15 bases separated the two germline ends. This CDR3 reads CASRLSEAGYNEQFF. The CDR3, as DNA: TGCGCCAGCAGACTCAGCGAGGCCGGCTACAATGAGCAGTTCTTC.

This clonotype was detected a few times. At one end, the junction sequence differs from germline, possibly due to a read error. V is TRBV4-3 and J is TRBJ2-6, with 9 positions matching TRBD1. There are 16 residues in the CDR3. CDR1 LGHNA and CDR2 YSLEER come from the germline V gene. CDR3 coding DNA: TGCGTCAGCAGCCGAGGACAGGGGTCTGGGGCCAACGTCCTGACTTTC. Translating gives CVSSRGQGSGANVLTF.

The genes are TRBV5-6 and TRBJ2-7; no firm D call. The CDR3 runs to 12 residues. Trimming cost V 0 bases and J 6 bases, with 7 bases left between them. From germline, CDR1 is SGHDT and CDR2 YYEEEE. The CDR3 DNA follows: TGTGCCAGCAGCTTGGAAGTCAGCGAGCAGTACTTC. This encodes CASSLEVSEQYF.

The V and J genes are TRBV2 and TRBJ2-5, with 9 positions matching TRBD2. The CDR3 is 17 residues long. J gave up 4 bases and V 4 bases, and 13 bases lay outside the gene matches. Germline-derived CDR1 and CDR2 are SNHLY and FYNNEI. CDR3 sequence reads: CASSVTAGGPIGETQYF. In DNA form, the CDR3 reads TGTGCCAGCAGTGTGACGGCGGGAGGGCCAATAGGAGAGACCCAGTACTTC.

The CDR3 sequence: CASSPGQEYNEQFF. Written as DNA, the CDR3 is TGTGCCAGCAGTCCGGGACAGGAGTACAATGAGCAGTTCTTC. The rearrangement links TRBV6-5 to TRBJ2-5; TRBD1 matches 8 bases. The J call is uncertain, as TRBJ2-1 better fits the DNA end. This CDR3 is built from 14 residues. Germline-derived CDR1 and CDR2 are MNHEY and SVGAGI.

In DNA form, the CDR3 reads TGTGCCAGCAGTATCCTTTCTGGTTTGGAGCAGTACTTC. Translating gives CASSILSGLEQYF. V gene TRBV2 combines with J gene TRBJ2-7, with no clear D. In germline, CDR1 is SNHLY, CDR2 FYNNEI. V lost 5 bases and J 7 bases, leaving 15 bases between the germline ends. The CDR3 has 13 residues.

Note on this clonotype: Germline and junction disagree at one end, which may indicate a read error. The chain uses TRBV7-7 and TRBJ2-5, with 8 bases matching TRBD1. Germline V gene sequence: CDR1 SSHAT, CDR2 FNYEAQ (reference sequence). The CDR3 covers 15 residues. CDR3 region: CASSQGNRGQETQYF. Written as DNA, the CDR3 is TGTGCTAGCAGCCAAGGGAACAGGGGGCAAGAGACCCAGTACTTC.

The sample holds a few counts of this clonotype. The CDR3 DNA is TGTGCCAGCAGCCCCCGAGACACAGGGGACAGGGGGTCTGGGGCCAACGTCCTGACTTTC. Its protein product is CASSPRDTGDRGSGANVLTF. The rearrangement uses TRBV7-3 and TRBJ2-6; TRBD1 agrees at 11 bases. Germline V gene sequence: CDR1 SGHTA, CDR2 FQGTGA. There are 20 residues in the CDR3. J lost 1 base, V lost 5 bases, and 13 bases had no gene match.

The DNA for the CDR3 is TGTGCCAGCAGTGAAGCGCTAAGTGGCGATGAAAAACTGTTTTTT. Translation: CASSEALSGDEKLFF. The rearrangement links TRBV2 to TRBJ1-4; no clear D gene. CDR1 and CDR2 (germline): SNHLY, FYNNEI. The CDR3 is 15 amino acids. V was trimmed by 0 bases and J by 6 bases, leaving 11 bases between them.

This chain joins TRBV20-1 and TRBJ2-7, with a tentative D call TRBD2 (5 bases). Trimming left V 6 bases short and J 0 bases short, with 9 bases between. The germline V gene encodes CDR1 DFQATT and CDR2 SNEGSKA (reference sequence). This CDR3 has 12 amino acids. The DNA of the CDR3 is TGCAGTGCCTCGGACTTCTCCTACGAGCAGTACTTC. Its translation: CSASDFSYEQYF.

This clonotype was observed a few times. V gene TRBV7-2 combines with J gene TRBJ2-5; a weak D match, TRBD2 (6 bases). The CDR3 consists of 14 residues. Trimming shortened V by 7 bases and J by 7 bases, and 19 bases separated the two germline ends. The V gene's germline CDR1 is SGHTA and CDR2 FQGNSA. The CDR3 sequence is CASTTTGGLWTQYF. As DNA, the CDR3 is TGTGCCAGCACCACCACAGGAGGGCTTTGGACCCAGTACTTC.

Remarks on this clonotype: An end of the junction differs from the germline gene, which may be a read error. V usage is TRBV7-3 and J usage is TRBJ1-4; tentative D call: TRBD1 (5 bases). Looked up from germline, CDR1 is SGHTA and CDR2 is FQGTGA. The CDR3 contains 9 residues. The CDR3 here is CASSWGEIF. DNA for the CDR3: TGTGCCAGCAGCTGGGGGGAGATTTTT.

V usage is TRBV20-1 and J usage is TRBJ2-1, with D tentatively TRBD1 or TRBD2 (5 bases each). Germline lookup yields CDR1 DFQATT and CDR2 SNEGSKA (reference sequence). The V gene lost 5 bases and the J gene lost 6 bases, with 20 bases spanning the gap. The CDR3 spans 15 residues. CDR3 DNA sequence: TGCAGTGCTTCAACCGGGGCGGTCCTGGGCAATGAGCAGTTCTTC. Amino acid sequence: CSASTGAVLGNEQFF.

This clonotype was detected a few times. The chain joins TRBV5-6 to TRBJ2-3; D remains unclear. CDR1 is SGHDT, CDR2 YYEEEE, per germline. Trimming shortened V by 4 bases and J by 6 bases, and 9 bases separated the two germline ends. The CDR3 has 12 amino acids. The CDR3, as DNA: TGTGCCAGCAGCCCGGGCCCCGATACGCAGTATTTT. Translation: CASSPGPDTQYF.

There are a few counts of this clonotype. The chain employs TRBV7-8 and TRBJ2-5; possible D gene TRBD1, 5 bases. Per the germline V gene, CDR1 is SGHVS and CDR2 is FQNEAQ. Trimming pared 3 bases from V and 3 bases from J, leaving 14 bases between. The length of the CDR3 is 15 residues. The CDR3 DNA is TGTGCCAGCAGCTTGAGCTGGTCCAGGGAAGAGACCCAGTACTTC. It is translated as CASSLSWSREETQYF.

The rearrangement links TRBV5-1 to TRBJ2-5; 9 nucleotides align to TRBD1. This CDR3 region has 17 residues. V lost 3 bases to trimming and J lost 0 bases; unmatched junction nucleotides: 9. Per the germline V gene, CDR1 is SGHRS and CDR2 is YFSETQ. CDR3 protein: CASSSRRQGVYQETQYF. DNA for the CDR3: TGCGCCAGCAGCTCTCGGAGACAGGGGGTTTACCAAGAGACCCAGTACTTC.

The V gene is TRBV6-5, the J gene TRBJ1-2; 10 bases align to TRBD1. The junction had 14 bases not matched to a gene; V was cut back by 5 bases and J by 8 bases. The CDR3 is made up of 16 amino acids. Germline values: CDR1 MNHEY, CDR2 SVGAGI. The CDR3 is CASSTDRGWETSGYTF. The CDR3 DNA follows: TGTGCCAGCAGTACGGACAGGGGGTGGGAAACTAGCGGCTACACCTTC.

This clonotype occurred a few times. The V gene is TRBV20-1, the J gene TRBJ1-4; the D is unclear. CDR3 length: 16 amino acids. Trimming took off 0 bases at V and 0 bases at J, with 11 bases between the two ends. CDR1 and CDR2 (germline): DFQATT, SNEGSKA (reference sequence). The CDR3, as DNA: TGCAGTGCTAGAGATACGGGCATGGCAACTAATGAAAAACTGTTTTTT. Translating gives CSARDTGMATNEKLFF.

Here the CDR3 DNA reads TGTGCCAGCAGCCTAGCTGCCACCGGGGAGCTGTTTTTT. It specifies CASSLAATGELFF. The rearrangement joins TRBV12-3 or TRBV12-4 to TRBJ2-2; D possibly corresponds to TRBD2 (5 bases). The CDR3 loop spans 13 amino acids. The germline V and J ends were trimmed by 6 bases and 4 bases, with 9 bases remaining between them.

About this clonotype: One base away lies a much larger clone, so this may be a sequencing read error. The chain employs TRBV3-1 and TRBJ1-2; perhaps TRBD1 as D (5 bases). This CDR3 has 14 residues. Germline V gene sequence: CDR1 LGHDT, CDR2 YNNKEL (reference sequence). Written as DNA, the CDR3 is TGTGCCGGCAGCCAAGATGTAGGGGCCGGTGGCTACACCTTC. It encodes CAGSQDVGAGGYTF.

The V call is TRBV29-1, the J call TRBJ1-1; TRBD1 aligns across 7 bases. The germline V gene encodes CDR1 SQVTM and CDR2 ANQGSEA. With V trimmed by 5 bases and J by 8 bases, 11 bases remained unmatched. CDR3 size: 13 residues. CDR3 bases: TGCAGCGTTCCTTCGGGACAGCCATCCGAAGCTTTCTTT. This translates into CSVPSGQPSEAFF.